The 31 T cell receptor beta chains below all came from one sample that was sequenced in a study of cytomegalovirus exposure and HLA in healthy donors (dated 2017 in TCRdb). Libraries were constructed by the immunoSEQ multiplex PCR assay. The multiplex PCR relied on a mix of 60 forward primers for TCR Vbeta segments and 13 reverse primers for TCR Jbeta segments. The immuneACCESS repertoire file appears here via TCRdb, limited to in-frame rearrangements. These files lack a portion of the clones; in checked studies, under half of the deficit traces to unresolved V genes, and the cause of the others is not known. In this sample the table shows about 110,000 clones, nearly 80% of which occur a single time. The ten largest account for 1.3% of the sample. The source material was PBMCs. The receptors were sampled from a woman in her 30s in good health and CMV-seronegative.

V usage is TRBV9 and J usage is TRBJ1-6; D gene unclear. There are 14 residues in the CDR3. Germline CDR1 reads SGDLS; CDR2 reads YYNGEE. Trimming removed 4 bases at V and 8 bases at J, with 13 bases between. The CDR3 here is CASSTRGRDSPLHF. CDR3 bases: TGTGCCAGCAGCACCCGTGGTCGGGATTCACCCCTCCACTTT. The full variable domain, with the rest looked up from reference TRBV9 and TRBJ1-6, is DSGVTQTPKHLITATGQRVTLRCSPRSGDLSVYWYQQSLDQGLQFLIQYYNGEERAKGNILERFSAQQFPDLHSELNLSSLELGDSALYFCASSTRGRDSPLHFGNGTRLTVT.

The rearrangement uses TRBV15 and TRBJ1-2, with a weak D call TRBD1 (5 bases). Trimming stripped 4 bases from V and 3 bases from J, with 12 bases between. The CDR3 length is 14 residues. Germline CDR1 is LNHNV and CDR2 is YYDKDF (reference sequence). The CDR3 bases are TGTGCCACCAGCAACGACAGAATCGACTATGGCTACACCTTC. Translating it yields CATSNDRIDYGYTF. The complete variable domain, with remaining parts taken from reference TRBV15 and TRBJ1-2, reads DAMVIQNPRYQVTQFGKPVTLSCSQTLNHNVMYWYQQKSSQAPKLLFHYYDKDFNNEADTPDNFQSRRPNTSFCFLDIRSPGLGDTAMYLCATSNDRIDYGYTFGSGTRLTVV.

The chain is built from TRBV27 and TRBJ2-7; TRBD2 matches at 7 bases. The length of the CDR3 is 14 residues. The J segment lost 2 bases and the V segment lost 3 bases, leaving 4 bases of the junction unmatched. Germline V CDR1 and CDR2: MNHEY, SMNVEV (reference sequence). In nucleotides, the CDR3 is TGTGCCAGCAGTTTGGCGGGGGAGCCCTACGAGCAGTACTTC. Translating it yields CASSLAGEPYEQYF.

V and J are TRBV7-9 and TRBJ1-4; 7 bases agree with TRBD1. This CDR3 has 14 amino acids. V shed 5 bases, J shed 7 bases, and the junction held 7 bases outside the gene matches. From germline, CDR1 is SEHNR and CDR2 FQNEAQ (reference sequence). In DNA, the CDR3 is TGTGCCAGCAGCCCAGGGACAGTCGGTGAAAAACTGTTTTTT. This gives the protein CASSPGTVGEKLFF.

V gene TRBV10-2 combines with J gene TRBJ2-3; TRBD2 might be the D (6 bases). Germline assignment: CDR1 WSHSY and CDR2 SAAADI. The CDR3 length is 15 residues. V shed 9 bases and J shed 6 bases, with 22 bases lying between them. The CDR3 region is CASYRGVASVDTQYF. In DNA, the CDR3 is TGCGCCAGTTACCGCGGGGTAGCGTCAGTGGATACGCAGTATTTT.

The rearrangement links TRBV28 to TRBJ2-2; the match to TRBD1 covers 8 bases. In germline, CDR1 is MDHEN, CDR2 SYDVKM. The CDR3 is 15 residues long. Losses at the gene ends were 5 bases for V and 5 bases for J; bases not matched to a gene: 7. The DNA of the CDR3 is TGTGCCAGCAGTCGGACAGGGCGGTGGACCGGGGAGCTGTTTTTT. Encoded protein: CASSRTGRWTGELFF. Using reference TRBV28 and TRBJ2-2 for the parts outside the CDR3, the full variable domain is DVKVTQSSRYLVKRTGEKVFLECVQDMDHENMFWYRQDPGLGLRLIYFSYDVKMKEKGDIPEGYSVSREKKERFSLILESASTNQTSMYLCASSRTGRWTGELFFGEGSRLTVL.

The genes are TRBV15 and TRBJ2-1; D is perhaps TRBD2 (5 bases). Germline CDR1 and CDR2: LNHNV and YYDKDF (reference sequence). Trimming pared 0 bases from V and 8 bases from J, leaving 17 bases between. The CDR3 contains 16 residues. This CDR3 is CATSRDARTSADEQFF. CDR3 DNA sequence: TGTGCCACCAGCAGAGATGCCAGGACTTCGGCCGATGAGCAGTTCTTC.

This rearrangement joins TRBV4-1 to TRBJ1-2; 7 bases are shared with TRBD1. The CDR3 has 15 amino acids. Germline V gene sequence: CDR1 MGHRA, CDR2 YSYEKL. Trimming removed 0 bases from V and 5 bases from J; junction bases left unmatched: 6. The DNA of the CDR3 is TGCGCCAGCAGCCAAGATTCCGCAGGGGGATATGGCTACACCTTC. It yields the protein CASSQDSAGGYGYTF.

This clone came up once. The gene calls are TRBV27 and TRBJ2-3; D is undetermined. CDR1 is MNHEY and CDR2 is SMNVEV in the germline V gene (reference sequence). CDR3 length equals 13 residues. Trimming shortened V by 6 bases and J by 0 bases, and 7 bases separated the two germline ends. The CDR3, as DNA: TGTGCCAGCAGGGTAGCTAGCACAGATACGCAGTATTTT. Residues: CASRVASTDTQYF.

For the CDR3, the DNA is TGTGCCAGCAGAAAAGACAGGGCCCTGGTGGAGACCCAGTACTTC. It translates to CASRKDRALVETQYF. This rearrangement joins TRBV6-1 to TRBJ2-5, with 7 positions matching TRBD1. CDR3 length: 15 residues. CDR1 is MNHNS and CDR2 is SASEGT in the germline V gene. Germline trimming cut 6 bases from V and 5 bases from J; bases unmatched to any gene: 12.

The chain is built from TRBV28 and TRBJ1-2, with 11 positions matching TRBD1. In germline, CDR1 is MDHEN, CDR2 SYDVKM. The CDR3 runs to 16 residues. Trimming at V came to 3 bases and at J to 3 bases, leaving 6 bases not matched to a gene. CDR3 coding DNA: TGTGCCAGCAGTTTGGACAGGGGGCGAAGTCACTATGGCTACACCTTC. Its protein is CASSLDRGRSHYGYTF.

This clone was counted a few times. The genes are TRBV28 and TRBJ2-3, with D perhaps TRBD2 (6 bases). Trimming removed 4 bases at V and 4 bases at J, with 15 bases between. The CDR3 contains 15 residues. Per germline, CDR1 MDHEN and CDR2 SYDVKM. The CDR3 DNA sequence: TGTGCCAGCAGTTCTACTAGCTTGACAGCAGATACGCAGTATTTT. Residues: CASSSTSLTADTQYF.

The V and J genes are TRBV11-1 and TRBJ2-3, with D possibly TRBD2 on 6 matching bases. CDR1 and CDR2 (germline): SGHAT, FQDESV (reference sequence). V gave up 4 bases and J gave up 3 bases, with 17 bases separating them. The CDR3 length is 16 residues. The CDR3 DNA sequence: TGTGCCAGCAGCTCCCGGGACTCCCCATCGACAGATACGCAGTATTTT. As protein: CASSSRDSPSTDTQYF.

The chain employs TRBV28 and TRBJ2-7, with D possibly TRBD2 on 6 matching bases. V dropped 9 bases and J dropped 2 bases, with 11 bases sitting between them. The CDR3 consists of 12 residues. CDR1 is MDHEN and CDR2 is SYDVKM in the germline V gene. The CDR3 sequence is CASGGLAYEQYF. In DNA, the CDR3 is TGTGCCAGTGGGGGACTTGCCTACGAGCAGTACTTC.

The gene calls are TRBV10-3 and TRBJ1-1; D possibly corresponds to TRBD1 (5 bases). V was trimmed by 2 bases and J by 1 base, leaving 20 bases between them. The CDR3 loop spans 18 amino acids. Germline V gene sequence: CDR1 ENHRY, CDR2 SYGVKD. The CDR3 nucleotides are TGTGCCATCAGTGAGCCAGCGTCGACAGACCAACGGAACACTGAAGCTTTCTTT. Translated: CAISEPASTDQRNTEAFF.

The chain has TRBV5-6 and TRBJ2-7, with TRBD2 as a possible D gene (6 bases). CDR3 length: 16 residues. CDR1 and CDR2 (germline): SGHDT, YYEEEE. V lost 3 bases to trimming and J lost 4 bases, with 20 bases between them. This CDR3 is CASSWAPPGVAYEQYF. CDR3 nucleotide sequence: TGTGCCAGCAGCTGGGCGCCTCCGGGAGTCGCATACGAGCAGTACTTC.

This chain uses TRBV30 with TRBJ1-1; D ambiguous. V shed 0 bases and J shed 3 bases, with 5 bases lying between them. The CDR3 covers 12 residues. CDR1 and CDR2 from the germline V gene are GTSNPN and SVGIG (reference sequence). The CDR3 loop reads CAWSVDYTEAFF. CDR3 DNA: TGTGCCTGGAGTGTAGACTACACTGAAGCTTTCTTT.

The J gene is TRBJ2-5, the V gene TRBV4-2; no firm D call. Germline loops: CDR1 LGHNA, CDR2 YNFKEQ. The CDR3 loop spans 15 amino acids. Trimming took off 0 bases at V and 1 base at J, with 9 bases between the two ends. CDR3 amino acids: CASSQDWAGQETQYF. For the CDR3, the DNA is TGTGCCAGCAGCCAAGATTGGGCAGGCCAAGAGACCCAGTACTTC.

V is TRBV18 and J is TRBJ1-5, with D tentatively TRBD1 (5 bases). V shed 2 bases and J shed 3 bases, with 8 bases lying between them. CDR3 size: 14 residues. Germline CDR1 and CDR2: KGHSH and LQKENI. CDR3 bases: TGTGCCAGCTCACCAGGGGGGTTCAATCAGCCCCAGCATTTT. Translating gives CASSPGGFNQPQHF. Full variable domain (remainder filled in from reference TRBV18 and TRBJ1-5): NAGVMQNPRHLVRRRGQEARLRCSPMKGHSHVYWYRQLPEEGLKFMVYLQKENIIDESGMPKERFSAEFPKEGPSILRIQQVVRGDSAAYFCASSPGGFNQPQHFGDGTRLSIL.

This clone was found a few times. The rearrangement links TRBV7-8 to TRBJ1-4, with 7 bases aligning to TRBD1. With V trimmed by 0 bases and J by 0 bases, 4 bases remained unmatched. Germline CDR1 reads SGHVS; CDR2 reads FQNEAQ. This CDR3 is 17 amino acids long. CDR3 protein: CASSLARQGATNEKLFF. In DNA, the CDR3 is TGTGCCAGCAGCTTAGCGCGACAGGGCGCAACTAATGAAAAACTGTTTTTT.

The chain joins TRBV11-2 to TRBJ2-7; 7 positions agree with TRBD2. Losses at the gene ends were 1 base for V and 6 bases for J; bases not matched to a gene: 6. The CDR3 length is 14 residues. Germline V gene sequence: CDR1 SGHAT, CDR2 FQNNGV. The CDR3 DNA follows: TGTGCCAGCAGCTTAGTGGCGGGAGCCCTCGAGCAGTACTTC. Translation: CASSLVAGALEQYF.

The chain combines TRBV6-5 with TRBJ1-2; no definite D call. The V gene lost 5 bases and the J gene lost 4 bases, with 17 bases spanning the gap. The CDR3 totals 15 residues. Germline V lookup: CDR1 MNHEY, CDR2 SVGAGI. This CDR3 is CASSPDVWRAYGYTF. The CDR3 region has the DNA TGTGCCAGCAGTCCCGATGTGTGGAGGGCCTATGGCTACACCTTC.

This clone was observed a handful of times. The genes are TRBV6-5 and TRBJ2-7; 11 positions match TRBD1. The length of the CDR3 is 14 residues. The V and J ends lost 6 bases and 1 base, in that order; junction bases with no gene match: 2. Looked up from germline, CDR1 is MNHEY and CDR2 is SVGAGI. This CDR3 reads CASSRDRGSYEQYF. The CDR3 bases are TGTGCCAGCAGCCGGGACAGGGGGTCCTACGAGCAGTACTTC.

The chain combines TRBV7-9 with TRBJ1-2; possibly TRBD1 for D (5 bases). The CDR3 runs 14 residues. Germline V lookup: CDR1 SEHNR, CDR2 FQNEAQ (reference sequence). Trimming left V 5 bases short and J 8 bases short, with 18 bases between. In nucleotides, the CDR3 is TGTGCCAGCAGCGTCTTTTTCGGGACTGAGGGCTACACCTTC. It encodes CASSVFFGTEGYTF.

In DNA, the CDR3 is TGTGCCAGCAGATCACAGGGGGCCTCAAGCAATGAGCAGTTCTTC. Translated, it gives CASRSQGASSNEQFF. This chain connects TRBV6-4 to TRBJ2-1; 9 bases match TRBD1. J lost 6 bases, V lost 6 bases, and 9 bases had no gene match. There are 15 residues in the CDR3. Germline V gene sequence: CDR1 MRHNA, CDR2 SNTAGT.

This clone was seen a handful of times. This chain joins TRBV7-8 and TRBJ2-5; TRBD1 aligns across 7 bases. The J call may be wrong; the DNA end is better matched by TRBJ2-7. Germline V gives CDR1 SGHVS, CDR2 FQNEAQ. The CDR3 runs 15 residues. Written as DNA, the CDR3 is TGTGCCAGCACCCCAAACAGGGGCTCCCCTTACGAGCAGTACTTC. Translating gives CASTPNRGSPYEQYF.

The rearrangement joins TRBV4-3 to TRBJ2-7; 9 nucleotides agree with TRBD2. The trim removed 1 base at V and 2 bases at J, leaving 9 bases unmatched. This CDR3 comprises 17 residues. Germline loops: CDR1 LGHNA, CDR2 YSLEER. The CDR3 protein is CASSQGVAGANTYEQYF. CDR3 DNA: TGCGCCAGCAGCCAAGGGGTAGCGGGGGCAAATACCTACGAGCAGTACTTC.

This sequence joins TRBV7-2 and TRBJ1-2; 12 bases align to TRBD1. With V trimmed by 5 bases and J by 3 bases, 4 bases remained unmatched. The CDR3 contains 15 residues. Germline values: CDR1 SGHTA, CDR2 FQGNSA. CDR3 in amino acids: CASSARDRGHYGYTF. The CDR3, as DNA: TGTGCCAGCAGCGCCCGGGACAGGGGGCACTATGGCTACACCTTC. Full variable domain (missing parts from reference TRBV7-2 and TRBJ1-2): GAGVSQSPSNKVTEKGKDVELRCDPISGHTALYWYRQSLGQGLEFLIYFQGNSAPDKSGLPSDRFSAERTGGSVSTLTIQRTQQEDSAVYLCASSARDRGHYGYTFGSGTRLTVV.

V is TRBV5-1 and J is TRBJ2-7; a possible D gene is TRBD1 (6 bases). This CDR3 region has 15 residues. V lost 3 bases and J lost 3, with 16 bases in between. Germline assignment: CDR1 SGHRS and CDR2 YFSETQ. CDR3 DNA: TGCGCCAGCAGCTCCTTGACCGGGACAAGCTACGAGCAGTACTTC. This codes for CASSSLTGTSYEQYF.

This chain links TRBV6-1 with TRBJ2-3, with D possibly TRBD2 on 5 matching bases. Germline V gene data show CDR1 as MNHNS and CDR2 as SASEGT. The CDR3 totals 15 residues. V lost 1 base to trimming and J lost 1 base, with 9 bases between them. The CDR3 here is CASSEVRGGTDTQYF. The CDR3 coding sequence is TGTGCCAGCAGTGAAGTACGGGGAGGCACAGATACGCAGTATTTT.

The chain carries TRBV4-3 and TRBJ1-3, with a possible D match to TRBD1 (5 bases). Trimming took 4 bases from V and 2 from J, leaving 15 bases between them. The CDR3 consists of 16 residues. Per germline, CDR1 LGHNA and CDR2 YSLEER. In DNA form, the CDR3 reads TGCGCCAGCAGCCCAAACGCGGGGGGGGCTGGAAACACCATATATTTT. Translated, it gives CASSPNAGGAGNTIYF.